Following are 10 T cell receptor beta chains from one sample sequenced in a study of T cell repertoires in cytomegalovirus infection. TCRdb analysed the reads with MiXCR anew, one entry per CDR3 protein. The table shows some 680,000 distinct CDR3 sequences, with 35% occurring only once. Sequencing was done on a sample of PBMCs. The receptors stem from a human donor in good health (CMV status not recorded). Some clones in this sample may be carry-over from other donors' samples.

This clonotype was seen many times. The J gene is TRBJ1-5, the V gene TRBV7-2, with a possible D match to TRBD1 (6 bases). The V gene's germline CDR1 is SGHTA and CDR2 FQGNSA. There are 16 residues in the CDR3. V was shortened by 1 base and J by 4 bases, with 14 bases between the two germline ends. The CDR3 reads CASSLGRTARNQPQHF. In DNA, the CDR3 is TGTGCCAGCAGCTTAGGAAGGACAGCTAGAAATCAGCCCCAGCATTTT.

J is TRBJ2-2 and V is TRBV28; the D gene is possibly TRBD1 (7 bases). Trimming removed 3 bases from V and 6 bases from J, with 11 bases in between. This CDR3 has 14 amino acids. CDR1 is MDHEN and CDR2 is SYDVKM in the germline V gene. CDR3 sequence (DNA): TGTGCCAGCAGTTTTCAGGGGGGAGCCGGGGAGCTGTTTTTT. Amino acid sequence: CASSFQGGAGELFF.

This clonotype has just a few counts. The V gene is TRBV27, the J gene TRBJ2-7, with D maybe TRBD1 (6 bases). V lost 7 bases and J lost 0, with 7 bases in between. CDR3 length equals 12 residues. Germline CDR1 is MNHEY and CDR2 is SMNVEV (reference sequence). The CDR3 DNA is TGTGCCAGCAAAGGGGGCTCCTACGAGCAGTACTTC. Its translation is CASKGGSYEQYF.

V is TRBV20-1 and J is TRBJ2-7, with D unclear. Germline CDR1 DFQATT, CDR2 SNEGSKA (reference sequence). CDR3 length: 11 amino acids. V lost 2 bases and J lost 6, with 8 bases in between. In nucleotides, the CDR3 is TGCAGTGCTAGACAGTCGTTCGAGCAGTACTTC. It encodes CSARQSFEQYF.

This clonotype was counted a single time. V is TRBV19 and J is TRBJ2-1; D is perhaps TRBD2 (5 bases). Germline-derived CDR1 and CDR2 are LNHDA and SQIVND (reference sequence). CDR3 length: 15 residues. With 3 bases removed from V and 6 bases from J, the gap between germline ends came to 15 bases. CDR3 protein: CASSISAASINEQFF. The CDR3 coding sequence is TGTGCCAGTAGTATTAGTGCTGCTAGCATCAATGAGCAGTTCTTC.

This clonotype was detected many times. The chain combines TRBV7-2 with TRBJ2-1, with 12 bases identical to TRBD2. Germline V gene sequence: CDR1 SGHTA, CDR2 FQGNSA. The V segment lost 0 bases and the J segment 6 bases; nucleotides outside the gene matches: 6. The CDR3 length is 17 residues. CDR3 residues: CASSLAPRTSGTNEQFF. The CDR3 DNA is TGTGCCAGCAGCTTAGCCCCCCGGACTAGCGGGACCAATGAGCAGTTCTTC.

The V gene is TRBV5-1, the J gene TRBJ1-1; D may be TRBD1 (6 bases). V lost 4 bases, J lost 5 bases, and 12 bases lay in between. The CDR3 contains 13 residues. The germline gives CDR1 SGHRS, CDR2 YFSETQ. The CDR3 DNA follows: TGCGCCAGCAGCGTGCAGGGGACGACTGAAGCTTTCTTT. Its translation: CASSVQGTTEAFF.

The chain recombines TRBV6-5 with TRBJ1-3; no reliable D call. The CDR3 extends over 13 amino acids. Trimming took 8 bases from V and 5 from J, leaving 13 bases between them. Germline lookup yields CDR1 MNHEY and CDR2 SVGAGI. The chain's CDR3 is CASWAGRRNTIYF. Written as DNA, the CDR3 is TGTGCCAGCTGGGCGGGAAGAAGAAACACCATATATTTT.

V gene TRBV24-1 combines with J gene TRBJ2-3; maybe TRBD2 (5 bases). Germline V CDR1 and CDR2: KGHDR, SFDVKD. V was trimmed by 2 bases and J by 3 bases, leaving 8 bases between them. The CDR3 totals 14 residues. The CDR3 sequence is CATSDWERTDTQYF. The CDR3 DNA sequence: TGTGCCACCAGTGATTGGGAGCGGACAGATACGCAGTATTTT.

The V call is TRBV27, the J call TRBJ2-2; 8 bases fit TRBD2. V lost 8 bases, J lost 4 bases, and 18 bases stayed unmatched. CDR1 and CDR2 (germline): MNHEY, SMNVEV (reference sequence). This CDR3 has 18 residues. CDR3: CASGAGAGTAGGTGELFF. The DNA of the CDR3 is TGTGCCAGCGGCGCGGGGGCAGGAACGGCGGGAGGCACCGGGGAGCTGTTTTTT.